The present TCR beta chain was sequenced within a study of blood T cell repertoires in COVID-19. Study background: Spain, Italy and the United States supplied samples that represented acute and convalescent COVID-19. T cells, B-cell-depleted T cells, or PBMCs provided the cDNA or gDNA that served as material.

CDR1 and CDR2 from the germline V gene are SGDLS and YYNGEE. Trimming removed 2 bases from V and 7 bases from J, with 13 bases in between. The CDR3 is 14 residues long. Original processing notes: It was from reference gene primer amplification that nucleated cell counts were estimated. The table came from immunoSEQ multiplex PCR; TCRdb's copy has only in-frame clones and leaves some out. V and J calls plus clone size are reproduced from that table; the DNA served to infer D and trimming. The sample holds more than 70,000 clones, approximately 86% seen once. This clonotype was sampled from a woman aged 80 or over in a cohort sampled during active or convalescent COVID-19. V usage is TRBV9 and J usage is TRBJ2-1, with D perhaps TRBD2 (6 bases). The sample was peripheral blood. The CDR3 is CASSVGSSGNEQFF. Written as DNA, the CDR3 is TGTGCCAGCAGCGTCGGGAGTTCGGGAAATGAGCAGTTCTTC.